The clone carrying this T cell receptor (beta chain) came up a few times. TCRbeta library construction was performed incorporating unique molecular identifiers. One entry per CDR3 protein results from TCRdb running MiXCR on the PCR reads. Of 600,000 to 700,000 distinct CDR3 sequences in the sample, roughly 15% were seen once. The sample belongs to a study of T-cell reconstitution after alpha-beta-depleted transplantation in children. The CDR3 consists of 15 residues. From germline, CDR1 is ENHRY and CDR2 SYGVKD. Trimming pared 3 bases from V and 5 bases from J, leaving 17 bases between. This receptor was taken from a human donor who donated a stem cell graft to a child with acute myeloid leukemia. The chain uses TRBV10-3 and TRBJ2-7; D gene uncertain. The sequencing here drew on PBMCs from the stem cell graft donor, taken from the stem cell graft. DNA for the CDR3: TGTGCCATCAGTGACTCCGGTAGACCCACCAACGAGCAGTACTTC. Protein: CAISDSGRPTNEQYF.